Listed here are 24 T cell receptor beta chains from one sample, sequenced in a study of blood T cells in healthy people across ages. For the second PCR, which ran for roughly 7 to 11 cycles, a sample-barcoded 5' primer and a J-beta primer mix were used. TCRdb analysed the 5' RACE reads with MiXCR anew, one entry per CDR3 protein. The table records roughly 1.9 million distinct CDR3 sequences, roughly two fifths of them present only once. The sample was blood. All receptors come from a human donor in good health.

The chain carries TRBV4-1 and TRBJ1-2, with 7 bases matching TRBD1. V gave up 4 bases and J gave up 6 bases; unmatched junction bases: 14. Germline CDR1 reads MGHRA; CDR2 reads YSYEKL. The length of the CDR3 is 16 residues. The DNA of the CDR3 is TGCGCCAGCAGCCGCGTCAGCCCTCAGGGGGTCCATGGCTACACCTTC. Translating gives CASSRVSPQGVHGYTF.

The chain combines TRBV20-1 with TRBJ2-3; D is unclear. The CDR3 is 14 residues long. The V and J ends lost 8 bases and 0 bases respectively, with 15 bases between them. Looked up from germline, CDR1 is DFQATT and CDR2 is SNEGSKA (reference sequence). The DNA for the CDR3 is TGCAGTAAACTGGGATTAGCCAGCACAGATACGCAGTATTTT. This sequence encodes CSKLGLASTDTQYF.

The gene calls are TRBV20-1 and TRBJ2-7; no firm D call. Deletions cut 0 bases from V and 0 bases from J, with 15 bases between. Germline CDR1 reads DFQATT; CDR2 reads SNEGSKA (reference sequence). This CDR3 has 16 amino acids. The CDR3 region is CSARDSGPTGSYEQYF. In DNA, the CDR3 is TGCAGTGCTAGAGATTCTGGTCCCACCGGCTCCTACGAGCAGTACTTC.

The CDR3 loop reads CASSPATETNEKLFF. CDR3 nucleotide sequence: TGTGCCAGCTCGCCTGCGACAGAAACTAATGAAAAACTGTTTTTT. The gene calls are TRBV18 and TRBJ1-4; TRBD1 might be the D (5 bases). There are 15 residues in the CDR3. V lost 6 bases, J lost 1 base, and 12 bases lay in between. Per germline, CDR1 KGHSH and CDR2 LQKENI.

CDR3 sequence: CATSRGLVYTF. DNA of the CDR3: TGTGCCACCTCAAGGGGTCTTGTGTACACCTTC. The gene calls are TRBV12-3 or TRBV12-4 and TRBJ1-2, with a weak D call TRBD1 (5 bases). Trimming took off 10 bases at V and 11 bases at J, with 17 bases between the two ends. This CDR3 region has 11 residues.

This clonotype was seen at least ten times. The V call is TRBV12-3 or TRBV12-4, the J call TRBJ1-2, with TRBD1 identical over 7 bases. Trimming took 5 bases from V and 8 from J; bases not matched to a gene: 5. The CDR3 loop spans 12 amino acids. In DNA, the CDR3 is TGTGCCAGCAGTCGGGACAGAGGCGGCTACACCTTC. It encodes CASSRDRGGYTF.

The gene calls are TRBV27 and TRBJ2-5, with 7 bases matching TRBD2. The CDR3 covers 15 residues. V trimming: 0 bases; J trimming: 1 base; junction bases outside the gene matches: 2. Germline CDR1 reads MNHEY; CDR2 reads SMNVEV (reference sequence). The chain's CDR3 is CASSLSGGTQETQYF. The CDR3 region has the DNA TGTGCCAGCAGTTTATCCGGGGGGACCCAAGAGACCCAGTACTTC.

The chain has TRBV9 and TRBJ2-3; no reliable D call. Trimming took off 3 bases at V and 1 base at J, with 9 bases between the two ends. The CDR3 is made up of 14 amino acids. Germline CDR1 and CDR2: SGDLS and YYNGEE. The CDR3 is CASSEFGGTDTQYF. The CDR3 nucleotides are TGTGCCAGCAGCGAATTCGGCGGCACAGATACGCAGTATTTT.

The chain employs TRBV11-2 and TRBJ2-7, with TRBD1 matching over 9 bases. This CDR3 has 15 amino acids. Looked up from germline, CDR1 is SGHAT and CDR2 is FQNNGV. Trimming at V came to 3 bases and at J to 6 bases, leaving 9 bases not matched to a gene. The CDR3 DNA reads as TGTGCCAGCAGCTTCCGGGACAGGGTGTTCGGCGAGCAGTACTTC. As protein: CASSFRDRVFGEQYF. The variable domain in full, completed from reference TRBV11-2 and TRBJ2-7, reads EAGVAQSPRYKIIEKRQSVAFWCNPISGHATLYWYQQILGQGPKLLIQFQNNGVVDDSQLPKDRFSAERLKGVDSTLKIQPAKLEDSAVYLCASSFRDRVFGEQYFGPGTRLTVT.

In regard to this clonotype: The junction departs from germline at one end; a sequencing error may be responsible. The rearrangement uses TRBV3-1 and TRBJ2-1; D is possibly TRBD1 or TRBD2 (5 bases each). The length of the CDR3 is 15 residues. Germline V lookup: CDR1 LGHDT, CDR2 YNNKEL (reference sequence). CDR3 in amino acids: CAGSYRDRPYNEQFF. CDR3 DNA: TGTGCCGGCAGCTACCGGGACCGGCCCTACAATGAGCAGTTCTTC.

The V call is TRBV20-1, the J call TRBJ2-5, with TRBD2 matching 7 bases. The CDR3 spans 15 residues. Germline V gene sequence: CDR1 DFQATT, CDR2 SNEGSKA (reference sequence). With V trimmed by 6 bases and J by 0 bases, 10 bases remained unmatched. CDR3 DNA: TGCAGTGCGTCCATCGGGGGGATATACCAAGAGACCCAGTACTTC. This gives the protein CSASIGGIYQETQYF.

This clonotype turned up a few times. Written as DNA, the CDR3 is TGTGCCAGCAGTTACAGTATAGCGCAGGCCTACGAGCAGTACTTC. It specifies CASSYSIAQAYEQYF. V is TRBV6-6 and J is TRBJ2-7; maybe TRBD2 (5 bases). Per the germline V gene, CDR1 is MNHNY and CDR2 is SVGAGI (reference sequence). The CDR3 has 15 amino acids. With 2 bases removed from V and 2 bases from J, the gap between germline ends came to 13 bases.

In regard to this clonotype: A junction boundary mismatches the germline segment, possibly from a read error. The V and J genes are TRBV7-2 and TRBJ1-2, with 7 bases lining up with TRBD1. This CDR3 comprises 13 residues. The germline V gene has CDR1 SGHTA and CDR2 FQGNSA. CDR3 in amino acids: CAGSLRGLYGYTF. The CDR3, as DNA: TGTGCCGGCAGCTTAAGGGGGCTTTATGGCTACACCTTC. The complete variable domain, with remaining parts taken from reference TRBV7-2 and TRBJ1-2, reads GAGVSQSPSNKVTEKGKDVELRCDPISGHTALYWYRQSLGQGLEFLIYFQGNSAPDKSGLPSDRFSAERTGGSVSTLTIQRTQQEDSAVYLCAGSLRGLYGYTFGSGTRLTVV.

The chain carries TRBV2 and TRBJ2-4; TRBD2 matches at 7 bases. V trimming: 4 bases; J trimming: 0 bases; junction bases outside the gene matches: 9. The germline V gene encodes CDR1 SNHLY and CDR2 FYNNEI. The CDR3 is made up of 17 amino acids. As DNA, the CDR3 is TGTGCCAGCAGTGCCCGACTGGCGGGGGAAGCCAAAAACATTCAGTACTTC. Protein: CASSARLAGEAKNIQYF.

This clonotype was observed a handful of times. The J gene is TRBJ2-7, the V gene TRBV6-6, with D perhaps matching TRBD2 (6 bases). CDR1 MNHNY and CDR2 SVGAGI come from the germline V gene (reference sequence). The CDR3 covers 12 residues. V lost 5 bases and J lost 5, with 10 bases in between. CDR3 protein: CASSRSGNEQYF. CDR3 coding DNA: TGTGCCAGCAGTCGTAGCGGTAACGAGCAGTACTTC.

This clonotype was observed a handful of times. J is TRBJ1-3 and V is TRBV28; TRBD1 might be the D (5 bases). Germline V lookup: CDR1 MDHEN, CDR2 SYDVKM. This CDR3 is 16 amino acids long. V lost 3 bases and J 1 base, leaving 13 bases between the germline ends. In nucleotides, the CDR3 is TGTGCCAGCAGTTTCTCACCAGGGATTTCTGGAAACACCATATATTTT. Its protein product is CASSFSPGISGNTIYF.

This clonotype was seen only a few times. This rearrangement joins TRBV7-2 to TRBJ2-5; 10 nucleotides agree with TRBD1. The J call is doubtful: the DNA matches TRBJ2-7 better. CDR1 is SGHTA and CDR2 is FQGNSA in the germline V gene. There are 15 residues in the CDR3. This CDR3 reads CASSPSGTGADEQYF. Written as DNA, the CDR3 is TGTGCCAGCAGCCCCTCCGGGACAGGGGCTGACGAGCAGTACTTC.

This CDR3 is CASSLRGAKLYYGYTF. CDR3 DNA sequence: TGTGCCAGCAGTTTACGGGGGGCGAAGTTATATTATGGCTACACCTTC. The chain carries TRBV12-3 or TRBV12-4 and TRBJ1-2; D is perhaps TRBD1 (6 bases). The CDR3 covers 16 residues. V was pared by 2 bases and J by 5 bases, with 18 bases between.

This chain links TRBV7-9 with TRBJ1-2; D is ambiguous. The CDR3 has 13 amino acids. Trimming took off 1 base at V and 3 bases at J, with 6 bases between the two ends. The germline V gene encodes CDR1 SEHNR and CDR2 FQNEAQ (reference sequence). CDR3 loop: CASSLDQDYGYTF. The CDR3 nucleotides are TGTGCCAGCAGCTTAGACCAAGACTATGGCTACACCTTC.

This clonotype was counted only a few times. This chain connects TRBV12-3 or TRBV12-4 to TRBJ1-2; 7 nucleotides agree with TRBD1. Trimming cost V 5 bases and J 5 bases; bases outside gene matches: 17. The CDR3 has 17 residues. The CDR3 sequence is CASSTTGGTGDEYGYTF. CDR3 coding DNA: TGTGCCAGCAGTACAACGGGGGGCACAGGGGATGAATATGGCTACACCTTC.

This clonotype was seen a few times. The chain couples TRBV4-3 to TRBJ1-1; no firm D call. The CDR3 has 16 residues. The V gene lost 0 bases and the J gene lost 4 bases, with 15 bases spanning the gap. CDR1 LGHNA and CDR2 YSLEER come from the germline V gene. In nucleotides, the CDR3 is TGCGCCAGCAGCCAAGAACACCGGCGCCCGGGCACTGAAGCTTTCTTT. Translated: CASSQEHRRPGTEAFF.

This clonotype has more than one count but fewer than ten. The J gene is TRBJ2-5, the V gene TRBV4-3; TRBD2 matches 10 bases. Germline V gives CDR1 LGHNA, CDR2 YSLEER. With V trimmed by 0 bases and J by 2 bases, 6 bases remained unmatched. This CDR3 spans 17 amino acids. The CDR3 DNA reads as TGCGCCAGCAGCCAAGAGTTCGGACTAGCGGCACAAGAGACCCAGTACTTC. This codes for CASSQEFGLAAQETQYF.

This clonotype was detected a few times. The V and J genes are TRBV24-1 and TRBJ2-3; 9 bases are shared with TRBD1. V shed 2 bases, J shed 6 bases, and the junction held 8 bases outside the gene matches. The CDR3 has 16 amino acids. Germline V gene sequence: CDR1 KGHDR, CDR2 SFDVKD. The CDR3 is CATSDSWDREGDTQYF. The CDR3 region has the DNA TGTGCCACCAGTGATTCCTGGGACAGGGAAGGCGATACGCAGTATTTT.

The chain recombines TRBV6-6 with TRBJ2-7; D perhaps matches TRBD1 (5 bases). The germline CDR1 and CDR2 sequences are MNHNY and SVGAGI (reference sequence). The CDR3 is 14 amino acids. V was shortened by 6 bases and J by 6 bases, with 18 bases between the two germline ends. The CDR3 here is CASSQGQGSIEQYF. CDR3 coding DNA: TGTGCCAGCAGCCAAGGGCAGGGATCGATCGAGCAGTACTTC.